These T cell receptor beta chains were read from a single sample in a study of T cells in Graves' hyperthyroidism and ophthalmopathy. TCRdb analysed the multiplex PCR reads with MiXCR anew, one entry per CDR3 protein. The table lists around 420,000 distinct CDR3 sequences, around a sixth of them singletons. The specimen was blood. The origin of the receptors is a woman between 18 and 30 years old with Graves' hyperthyroidism. Both conserved end residues are trimmed from each CDR3. Each record gives: J gene, V gene, D gene, CDR3 protein. D genes are given only for firm matches.

j_call: TRBJ2-7
v_call: TRBV12-3/TRBV12-4
d_call: -
cdr3_aa: ASSLAAPGSTYEQY

j_call: TRBJ2-1
v_call: TRBV10-2
d_call: TRBD2
cdr3_aa: ASQHLPSGRADEQF

j_call: TRBJ2-5
v_call: TRBV12-3/TRBV12-4
d_call: TRBD2
cdr3_aa: ASSYGTSGSKETQY

j_call: TRBJ2-3
v_call: TRBV5-5
d_call: -
cdr3_aa: ASSRATVTDTQY

j_call: TRBJ2-7
v_call: TRBV6-5
d_call: -
cdr3_aa: ASSHSGDRPYEQY

j_call: TRBJ2-7
v_call: TRBV7-8
d_call: TRBD1
cdr3_aa: ASSLGVRGLTYEQY

j_call: TRBJ2-5
v_call: TRBV5-1
d_call: -
cdr3_aa: ASSSRGDQY

j_call: TRBJ2-5
v_call: TRBV18
d_call: TRBD2
cdr3_aa: ASSPQKGLAGKETQY

j_call: TRBJ2-1
v_call: TRBV5-6
d_call: TRBD2
cdr3_aa: ASSSWTSGRSAYNEQF

j_call: TRBJ2-5
v_call: TRBV7-9
d_call: -
cdr3_aa: ASSPAPAVPGQETQY

j_call: TRBJ2-7
v_call: TRBV2
d_call: -
cdr3_aa: ASKPLDSSAYEQY

j_call: TRBJ1-5
v_call: TRBV12-3/TRBV12-4
d_call: TRBD1
cdr3_aa: ASNPGGLNQPQH

j_call: TRBJ1-2
v_call: TRBV9
d_call: -
cdr3_aa: ASSAHLDSPNYGYT

j_call: TRBJ2-7
v_call: TRBV20-1
d_call: TRBD2
cdr3_aa: SAQSLSGSEQY

j_call: TRBJ2-7
v_call: TRBV19
d_call: -
cdr3_aa: ASSISRGYEQY

j_call: TRBJ1-1
v_call: TRBV30
d_call: -
cdr3_aa: AWSVYGSIDTEAF

j_call: TRBJ2-5
v_call: TRBV5-1
d_call: TRBD2
cdr3_aa: ASSLRDYGETQY

j_call: TRBJ2-5
v_call: TRBV5-1
d_call: TRBD1
cdr3_aa: ASSMGQGWETQY

j_call: TRBJ2-7
v_call: TRBV27
d_call: -
cdr3_aa: ASEEGPQSYEQY

j_call: TRBJ2-5
v_call: TRBV9
d_call: TRBD2
cdr3_aa: ASSVTSGQETQY

j_call: TRBJ2-4
v_call: TRBV7-6
d_call: TRBD1
cdr3_aa: ASSLSTPGTGAGNIQY

j_call: TRBJ2-5
v_call: TRBV27
d_call: -
cdr3_aa: ASSNDATGRLEETQY

j_call: TRBJ1-5
v_call: TRBV19
d_call: TRBD1
cdr3_aa: ASSGAGTGGNQPQH

j_call: TRBJ2-7
v_call: TRBV20-1
d_call: TRBD1
cdr3_aa: SARTGGGYEQY

j_call: TRBJ1-2
v_call: TRBV2
d_call: -
cdr3_aa: ASSAQYGYT

j_call: TRBJ2-3
v_call: TRBV20-1
d_call: -
cdr3_aa: SATSVSGTTDTQY

j_call: TRBJ1-5
v_call: TRBV20-1
d_call: -
cdr3_aa: SARGLGSGQPQH

j_call: TRBJ1-1
v_call: TRBV3-1
d_call: TRBD1
cdr3_aa: ASNQGQGRGAF

j_call: TRBJ2-5
v_call: TRBV7-9
d_call: -
cdr3_aa: ASSLYTGGQETQY

j_call: TRBJ2-1
v_call: TRBV10-1
d_call: TRBD2
cdr3_aa: AGSKFSGSSYNEQF

j_call: TRBJ2-3
v_call: TRBV7-8
d_call: -
cdr3_aa: ASSPKASARRSTDTQY

j_call: TRBJ2-1
v_call: TRBV6-1
d_call: TRBD2
cdr3_aa: ASGESGRQGEQF

j_call: TRBJ2-3
v_call: TRBV7-3
d_call: TRBD2
cdr3_aa: ASSSLTSGGSRDTQY

j_call: TRBJ1-4
v_call: TRBV12-3/TRBV12-4
d_call: -
cdr3_aa: ASRWGEKLF

j_call: TRBJ2-3
v_call: TRBV19
d_call: TRBD1
cdr3_aa: ASSGTGEVDTQY

j_call: TRBJ2-1
v_call: TRBV20-1
d_call: TRBD2
cdr3_aa: SARGDPISGSSYNEQF

j_call: TRBJ2-1
v_call: TRBV5-1
d_call: -
cdr3_aa: ASSLTPGTDEQF

j_call: TRBJ2-5
v_call: TRBV6-1
d_call: -
cdr3_aa: ASSHDRETQY

j_call: TRBJ2-3
v_call: TRBV3-1
d_call: TRBD2
cdr3_aa: ASSGGTSNPPDTQY

j_call: TRBJ2-1
v_call: TRBV10-3
d_call: -
cdr3_aa: AISESSRGSYNEQF

j_call: TRBJ2-5
v_call: TRBV2
d_call: -
cdr3_aa: ASRDSLAQETQY

j_call: TRBJ2-7
v_call: TRBV19
d_call: -
cdr3_aa: ASSIGLSYEQY

j_call: TRBJ2-1
v_call: TRBV12-3/TRBV12-4
d_call: TRBD1
cdr3_aa: ASSVEGQTDEQF

j_call: TRBJ1-6
v_call: TRBV7-2
d_call: -
cdr3_aa: ASSLGVGRSSYNSPLH

j_call: TRBJ2-3
v_call: TRBV9
d_call: -
cdr3_aa: ASSVDRLRDTQY

j_call: TRBJ2-1
v_call: TRBV27
d_call: -
cdr3_aa: ASSPLLGEANEQF

j_call: TRBJ2-7
v_call: TRBV20-1
d_call: -
cdr3_aa: SARVTGTSSYEQY

j_call: TRBJ2-7
v_call: TRBV28
d_call: -
cdr3_aa: ASSIRGVVYEQY

j_call: TRBJ1-5
v_call: TRBV28
d_call: -
cdr3_aa: ASSLRGWGGDDQPQH

j_call: TRBJ2-5
v_call: TRBV7-2
d_call: TRBD2
cdr3_aa: ASKGLAGDLQETQY

j_call: TRBJ1-6
v_call: TRBV19
d_call: -
cdr3_aa: ASSISQDRSPLH